This record concerns one T cell receptor beta chain sequence. Losses at the gene ends were 4 bases for V and 8 bases for J; bases not matched to a gene: 6. Germline CDR1 ENHRY, CDR2 SYGVKD. The CDR3 spans 14 residues. While infection was still active, Seattle patients were enrolled and then followed longitudinally. This sample was taken from a study of blood T cell repertoires in COVID-19. The wider study: COVID-19 samples collected from the United States, Italy and Spain covered acute and convalescent phases. The analysed material was cDNA or gDNA that came from T cells, B-cell-depleted T cells, or PBMCs.

Original processing methods: Scientists estimated how many nucleated cells there were by amplifying reference gene primers. Sequencing was performed with immunoSEQ multiplex PCR; in TCRdb, only in-frame clones are kept and a portion is missing. V, J and clone size are those of that table, while D and trimming were read from the DNA. The sample holds approximately 150,000 clones, 75% to 90% seen once. V and J are TRBV10-3 and TRBJ1-4, with TRBD1 identical over 8 bases. The TCR sequence derives from a man aged 18 to 30 with COVID-19, enrolled during active disease. Material for sequencing was peripheral blood. The CDR3 loop reads CAISVGTGSEKLFF. The CDR3 DNA is TGTGCCATCAGTGTGGGGACAGGCAGCGAAAAACTGTTTTTT.